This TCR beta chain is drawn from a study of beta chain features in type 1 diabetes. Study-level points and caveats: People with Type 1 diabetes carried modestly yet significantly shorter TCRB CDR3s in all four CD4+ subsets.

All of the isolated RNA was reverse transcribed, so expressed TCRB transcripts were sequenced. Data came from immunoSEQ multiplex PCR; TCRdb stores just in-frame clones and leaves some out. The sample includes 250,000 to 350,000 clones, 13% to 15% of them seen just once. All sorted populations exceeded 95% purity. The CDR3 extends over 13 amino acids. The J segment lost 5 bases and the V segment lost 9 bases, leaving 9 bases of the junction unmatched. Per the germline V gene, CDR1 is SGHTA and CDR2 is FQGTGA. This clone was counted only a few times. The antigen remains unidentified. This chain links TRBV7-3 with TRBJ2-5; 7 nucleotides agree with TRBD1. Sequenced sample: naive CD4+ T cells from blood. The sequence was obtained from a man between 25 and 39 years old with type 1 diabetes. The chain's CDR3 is CASAYGQAETQYF. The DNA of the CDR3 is TGTGCCAGTGCTTATGGACAGGCTGAGACCCAGTACTTC. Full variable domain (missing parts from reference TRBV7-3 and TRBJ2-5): GAGVSQTPSNKVTEKGKYVELRCDPISGHTALYWYRQSLGQGPEFLIYFQGTGAADDSGLPNDRFFAVRPEGSVSTLKIQRTERGDSAVYLCASAYGQAETQYFGPGTRLLVL.